The clone carrying this T cell receptor beta chain has a single count. Its target is not known. This entry belongs to a study of regulatory T cells in long-lasting Graves disease. Study overall: Those Graves' patients who were newly diagnosed had been on antithyroid drugs under 3 months. Overall study results and limits: Newly diagnosed Graves' patients had higher TCR diversity than persistent ones.

CDR3-region Arm-PCR and iRepertoire HTBI primers produced the TCR beta libraries. Via MiXCR, TCRdb re-called the multiplex PCR reads, giving one row per CDR3 protein. This sample yields 350,000 to 450,000 distinct CDR3 sequences, of which 16% are seen a single time; about 27% belongs to the top ten. Time point here: newly diagnosed GD, antithyroid drugs for less than 3 months. Extracted PBMC RNA gave rise to the TCR library. An endocrinology department in Xi'an, China, recruited the patients. The data were also submitted as part of a second study, on T cells in Graves' hyperthyroidism and ophthalmopathy.

The sequence derives from a man aged 35 to 55 with Graves disease. The source material was peripheral blood mononuclear cells (PBMCs), sampled at new diagnosis, from a patient treated with antithyroid drugs.

The CDR3: CASSADRVLGYTF. In DNA, the CDR3 is TGTGCCAGCAGCGCAGACAGGGTGCTTGGCTACACCTTC. The rearrangement joins TRBV12-3 or TRBV12-4 to TRBJ1-2; 7 bases align to TRBD1. V lost 6 bases, J lost 7 bases, and 8 bases stayed unmatched. CDR3 length equals 13 residues.